This T cell receptor (beta chain) emerged from a study of PD-L1 blockade in urothelial cancer. Notes on this clone: The sample contains more than one DNA sequence encoding this CDR3.

TCRdb's table, derived via immunoSEQ multiplex PCR, lists solely in-frame clones and lacks some. This sample yields some 71,000 clones, of which less than 90% are seen a single time; approximately 3.2% belongs to the top ten. Trimming removed 2 bases from V and 5 bases from J; junction bases left unmatched: 4. The CDR3 extends over 14 amino acids. Germline V gene sequence: CDR1 SGDLS, CDR2 YYNGEE. The chain has TRBV9 and TRBJ1-1; 9 bases line up with TRBD1. The sample consisted of PBMCs, taken around atezolizumab (anti-PD-L1) treatment. The origin of this receptor is a man in his 60s with urothelial cancer. CDR3 region: CASSVEQGATEAFF. The CDR3 bases are TGTGCCAGCAGCGTCGAACAGGGGGCAACTGAAGCTTTCTTT.